This T cell receptor (beta chain) emerged from a study of blood T cell repertoires in COVID-19. Across the whole study: From T cells, B-cell-depleted T cells, or PBMCs came the material, which was cDNA or gDNA.

CDR1 is SGHDT, CDR2 YYEEEE, per germline. V was cut by 1 base and J by 8 bases, with 10 bases left in between. The CDR3 is made up of 14 amino acids. As originally analysed: Nucleated cell counts were estimated from reference gene primer amplification. Measured with immunoSEQ multiplex PCR; TCRdb has only the in-frame clones, and not every one. V, J and clone size are those of that table, while D and trimming were read from the DNA. The sample consists of 280,000 or so clones, roughly 85% of them appearing once. Self-reported history from a screening survey and questionnaire set each donor's cohort. Recovered participants had two consecutive negative NP/OP PCR tests, healthcare professional clearance, or symptom resolution.

This receptor was identified in a woman aged 45 to 65 who had recovered from COVID-19. The chain has TRBV5-6 and TRBJ1-6; D may be TRBD1 (6 bases). Sequencing input: PBMCs or T cells enriched from blood (not recorded which). The CDR3 protein is CASSLRGYDSPLHF. CDR3 coding DNA: TGTGCCAGCAGCTTGAGGGGGTATGATTCACCCCTCCACTTT.